A single sample is the source of the 24 T cell receptor beta chains below, sequenced in a study of early T cells in non-severe SARS-CoV-2 infection. Via MiXCR, TCRdb re-called the 5' RACE reads, giving one row per CDR3 protein. The table lists about 77,000 distinct CDR3 sequences, 4.5% to 6% of them singletons. Here the sequenced sample was whole blood, taken at baseline. These receptors were obtained from an adult who was a healthcare worker with PCR-confirmed SARS-CoV-2 infection or an uninfected control (not recorded which).

This chain links TRBV11-1 with TRBJ2-1; 8 bases agree with TRBD1. The junction had 3 bases not matched to a gene; V was cut back by 5 bases and J by 3 bases. The germline V gene encodes CDR1 SGHAT and CDR2 FQDESV (reference sequence). This CDR3 has 14 amino acids. For the CDR3, the DNA is TGTGCCAGCAGCCGGGACAGGCGCTACAATGAGCAGTTCTTC. Translated, it gives CASSRDRRYNEQFF.

V usage is TRBV28 and J usage is TRBJ1-2; TRBD1 is a possible D gene (5 bases). Trimming shortened V by 5 bases and J by 8 bases, and 15 bases separated the two germline ends. CDR1 MDHEN and CDR2 SYDVKM come from the germline V gene. This CDR3 is built from 13 residues. The CDR3 region is CASSPPGGGGYTF. DNA for the CDR3: TGTGCCAGCAGTCCTCCCGGGGGAGGCGGCTACACCTTC.

This clonotype was seen only a few times. This chain links TRBV19 with TRBJ1-4; D remains ambiguous. The CDR3 is 15 amino acids. Germline V CDR1 and CDR2: LNHDA, SQIVND (reference sequence). V lost 4 bases and J lost 1, with 10 bases in between. Written as DNA, the CDR3 is TGTGCCAGTAGTAGTGACGCCGAAACTAATGAAAAACTGTTTTTT. Translated, it gives CASSSDAETNEKLFF.

This clonotype was recorded at least ten times. The rearrangement joins TRBV2 to TRBJ1-5; the D is unclear. Trimming took off 6 bases at V and 8 bases at J, with 11 bases between the two ends. The germline CDR1 and CDR2 sequences are SNHLY and FYNNEI. This CDR3 comprises 12 residues. This CDR3 is CASRDPQEPQHF. The CDR3 DNA is TGTGCCAGCAGGGACCCCCAAGAGCCCCAGCATTTT.

This clonotype came up many times. This chain joins TRBV6-5 and TRBJ1-1, with TRBD1 as a possible D gene (5 bases). The CDR3 totals 15 residues. The V and J ends lost 6 bases and 0 bases respectively, with 14 bases between them. CDR1 is MNHEY, CDR2 SVGAGI, per germline. The CDR3 coding sequence is TGTGCCAGCAGAGCGACAGTATTCATGAACACTGAAGCTTTCTTT. Translation gives CASRATVFMNTEAFF.

This clonotype was recorded many times. The chain joins TRBV7-6 to TRBJ2-5; no reliable D call. V was clipped by 8 bases and J by 2 bases, with 12 bases between them. CDR3 size: 13 residues. CDR1 and CDR2 (germline): SGHVS, FNYEAQ. CDR3 coding DNA: TGTGCCAGCGGAACAGCTCTTCAAGAGACCCAGTACTTC. Its translation: CASGTALQETQYF.

The chain links TRBV20-1 to TRBJ2-7; D gene uncertain. The germline V gene encodes CDR1 DFQATT and CDR2 SNEGSKA (reference sequence). The length of the CDR3 is 13 residues. V lost 4 bases and J lost 0, with 10 bases in between. CDR3 region: CSANRAPSYEQYF. The CDR3 nucleotides are TGCAGTGCTAATCGGGCACCCTCCTACGAGCAGTACTTC.

This clonotype has a count of ten or more. The chain couples TRBV13 to TRBJ2-7; D is perhaps TRBD1 or TRBD2 (5 bases each). Trimming shortened V by 3 bases and J by 7 bases, and 13 bases separated the two germline ends. The CDR3 has 13 amino acids. In germline, CDR1 is PRHDT, CDR2 FYEKMQ (reference sequence). CDR3 bases: TGTGCCAGCAGCTTCGAAAGGGGCGGGGAGCAGTACTTC. Its translation is CASSFERGGEQYF.

V usage is TRBV10-3 and J usage is TRBJ1-4, with 9 bases fitting TRBD1. CDR3 length: 15 amino acids. V shed 6 bases and J 8 bases; nucleotides not matched to a gene: 10. The germline V gene encodes CDR1 ENHRY and CDR2 SYGVKD. The CDR3 sequence: CAISTGTGRREKLFF. The CDR3, as DNA: TGTGCCATCAGCACTGGGACAGGGAGGAGGGAAAAACTGTTTTTT.

The sample holds many counts of this clonotype. This chain connects TRBV7-9 to TRBJ2-4; perhaps D is TRBD1 or TRBD2 (5 bases each). The germline V and J ends were trimmed by 5 bases and 0 bases, with 11 bases remaining between them. Germline V gene sequence: CDR1 SEHNR, CDR2 FQNEAQ (reference sequence). The CDR3 spans 15 residues. CDR3 in amino acids: CASSRGVSAKNIQYF. The CDR3 DNA reads as TGTGCCAGCAGCCGAGGGGTGTCAGCCAAAAACATTCAGTACTTC.

This clonotype showed up just a few times. V gene TRBV6-5 combines with J gene TRBJ1-5, with TRBD1 as a possible D gene (5 bases). CDR1 and CDR2 from the germline V gene are MNHEY and SVGAGI. There are 15 residues in the CDR3. Trimming cost V 5 bases and J 2 bases, with 13 bases left between them. DNA of the CDR3: TGTGCCAGCAGTATTGGACGAGGGGGCAATCAGCCCCAGCATTTT. The encoded protein is CASSIGRGGNQPQHF.

The chain employs TRBV6-1 and TRBJ1-6, with 7 bases that match TRBD1. The trim removed 2 bases at V and 7 bases at J, leaving 2 bases unmatched. CDR1 and CDR2 (germline): MNHNS, SASEGT. This CDR3 spans 14 amino acids. The CDR3 reads CASSERDRNSPLHF. CDR3 bases: TGTGCCAGCAGTGAACGGGACAGAAATTCACCCCTCCACTTT.

Many counts were recorded for this clonotype. This rearrangement joins TRBV27 to TRBJ1-5; weak D call: TRBD1 (6 bases). V was shortened by 6 bases and J by 0 bases, with 9 bases between the two germline ends. Germline V gene lookup returns CDR1 MNHEY and CDR2 SMNVEV (reference sequence). This CDR3 has 14 amino acids. The CDR3 sequence: CASRPGVSNQPQHF. The CDR3 nucleotides are TGTGCCAGCAGGCCAGGGGTTAGCAATCAGCCCCAGCATTTT.

This clonotype has ten or more counts. The genes are TRBV7-6 and TRBJ2-1; D not certain. V shed 3 bases and J shed 5 bases, with 11 bases lying between them. CDR3 size: 14 residues. Germline lookup yields CDR1 SGHVS and CDR2 FNYEAQ. DNA for the CDR3: TGTGCCAGCAGCTTGTATCTAGTAAACAATGAGCAGTTCTTC. This sequence encodes CASSLYLVNNEQFF.

This clonotype was seen many times. The J gene is TRBJ2-7, the V gene TRBV2; 8 bases are shared with TRBD2. The germline V gene has CDR1 SNHLY and CDR2 FYNNEI. The length of the CDR3 is 15 residues. The V segment lost 6 bases and the J segment 2 bases; nucleotides outside the gene matches: 9. CDR3: CASRDRLASTYEQYF. In nucleotides, the CDR3 is TGTGCCAGCAGGGATCGACTAGCGTCGACCTACGAGCAGTACTTC.

This chain joins TRBV20-1 and TRBJ2-7; D unclear. Per the germline V gene, CDR1 is DFQATT and CDR2 is SNEGSKA (reference sequence). The ends were cut back, 6 bases at V and 3 bases at J, with 9 bases in the middle. The CDR3 sequence is 11 residues long. The CDR3 region is CSARLRYEQYF. DNA for the CDR3: TGCAGTGCCAGGCTGCGCTACGAGCAGTACTTC.

This clonotype was observed a handful of times. This chain links TRBV14 with TRBJ2-5, with D hard to call. Per the germline V gene, CDR1 is SGHDN and CDR2 is FVKESK. The CDR3 is made up of 15 amino acids. Trimming cost V 2 bases and J 0 bases, with 10 bases left between them. The DNA of the CDR3 is TGTGCCAGCAGCCAACACGGCCAAAACCAAGAGACCCAGTACTTC. Translation gives CASSQHGQNQETQYF.

The table lists this clonotype with many counts. The chain uses TRBV5-1 and TRBJ1-1; a weak D match, TRBD1 (6 bases). V was trimmed by 4 bases and J by 1 base, leaving 20 bases between them. This CDR3 is built from 17 residues. Germline CDR1 and CDR2: SGHRS and YFSETQ. The CDR3 sequence: CASSASLGAGANTEAFF. The CDR3 DNA is TGCGCCAGCAGCGCCTCCCTGGGGGCAGGTGCGAACACTGAAGCTTTCTTT.

This clonotype was counted ten times or more. CDR3 sequence reads: CSADTGTSGRNTQYF. The CDR3 DNA sequence: TGCAGTGCTGATACCGGGACTAGCGGGAGGAATACGCAGTATTTT. The chain combines TRBV20-1 with TRBJ2-3; 15 nucleotides align to TRBD2. V dropped 5 bases and J dropped 7; count of bases not matched to a gene: 7. The CDR3 has 15 amino acids. Germline CDR1 DFQATT, CDR2 SNEGSKA (reference sequence).

This clonotype was observed at least ten times. The genes are TRBV7-2 and TRBJ2-7; D possibly matches TRBD1 or TRBD2 (5 bases each). This CDR3 contains 16 residues. In germline, CDR1 is SGHTA, CDR2 FQGNSA. Trimming removed 2 bases at V and 3 bases at J, with 17 bases between. CDR3 sequence reads: CASSLIERDPNYEQYF. The DNA of the CDR3 is TGTGCCAGCAGCTTAATCGAGAGGGACCCCAACTACGAGCAGTACTTC.

This clonotype was seen a few times. The gene calls are TRBV5-4 and TRBJ1-4; TRBD1 is a possible D gene (6 bases). The CDR3 covers 14 residues. Trimming left V 3 bases short and J 8 bases short, with 14 bases between. The germline V gene encodes CDR1 SGHNT and CDR2 YYREEE (reference sequence). This CDR3 is CASSSQGLGEKLFF. For the CDR3, the DNA is TGTGCCAGCAGCTCCCAGGGGCTAGGCGAAAAACTGTTTTTT.

This rearrangement joins TRBV5-6 to TRBJ2-1, with 15 bases matching TRBD2. This CDR3 has 18 residues. The V gene's germline CDR1 is SGHDT and CDR2 YYEEEE. Trimming removed 5 bases from V and 9 bases from J; junction bases left unmatched: 15. In DNA, the CDR3 is TGTGCCAGCAGGGGTAGCCGACAGGGACTAGCGGGAGGAATTGAGCAGTTCTTC. This encodes CASRGSRQGLAGGIEQFF.

This chain uses TRBV24-1 with TRBJ2-1, with TRBD1 matching 7 bases. Germline CDR1 and CDR2: KGHDR and SFDVKD. CDR3 length: 16 residues. Germline trimming cut 2 bases from V and 0 bases from J; bases unmatched to any gene: 3. The CDR3 region has the DNA TGTGCCACCAGTGATTGGGGACAGAGCTCCTACAATGAGCAGTTCTTC. Protein sequence: CATSDWGQSSYNEQFF.

This clonotype has ten or more counts. This rearrangement joins TRBV9 to TRBJ1-3; no clear D gene. Trimming shortened V by 7 bases and J by 0 bases, and 17 bases separated the two germline ends. The CDR3 spans 16 residues. Looked up from germline, CDR1 is SGDLS and CDR2 is YYNGEE. CDR3 sequence reads: CASGPLAASSGNTIYF. For the CDR3, the DNA is TGTGCCAGCGGTCCGTTGGCAGCTAGCTCTGGAAACACCATATATTTT.